This T cell receptor beta chain was retrieved from a study of memory CD4+ T cells and cytomegalovirus serostatus (dated by TCRdb to about 2019). A note on the overall study: The roughly 35 healthy Belgian adults in the cohort included 9 who were CMV seropositive and 24 who were CMV seronegative. CD4+ memory TCRbeta repertoires of a Belgian cohort with known cytomegalovirus serostatus were sequenced in order to replicate a published TCR-based CMV serostatus classifier.

A FACSAria II was used to sort memory CD4+ T cells, defined as single viable CD3+CD4+CD8-CD45RO+ cells. To determine CMV serostatus, a Roche Elecsys assay was used that detects serum IgG against CMV pp150, pp28, p38 and p52. Once the samples were thawed, total CD4+ T cells were enriched through positive selection using CD4 magnetic microbeads. The samples came from a different study that was designed specifically to examine the CD4+ T cell memory repertoire. Peripheral blood mononuclear cells were isolated and cryopreserved following standard operating procedures; serum was stored at -80 °C. CD3-PerCP (BW264/56), CD4-APC (RPA-T4), CD45RO-PE (UCHT1) and CD8-Pacific Orange (3B5) antibodies were used for staining, and non-viable cells were excluded with Sytox blue. In the case of this clone: Its target antigen remains unknown. No base qualities exist here, and no much larger clone lies one base off it.

General study outcomes and caveats: On the Belgian cohort, the classifier built on the original framework reached a median bootstrapped AUC of nearly 0.96, with a 95% CI of 0.76-1.00. Unlike the original study, which covered naive and memory CD4+ and CD8+ populations, the Belgian study sequenced only CD4+CD45RO+ memory cells. The results were interpreted as suggesting that the CMV-associated TCR signature is largely present in the CD4+ memory repertoire. Of about 180 previously reported CMV-associated TCRbeta sequences, approximately 64 appeared in the CD4+ memory repertoires, each in one to five individuals. For CMV serostatus prediction, a median bootstrapped AUC of 0.95 was reached with the original framework, and a median bootstrapped AUC of around 0.89 was reached with a US-trained random forest.

Genomic DNA was extracted from sorted cells with the Quick-DNA Microprep Kit. Amplification of TCRbeta DNA was done with the immunoSEQ hsTCRbeta kit, following the protocol from the manufacturer. An Illumina MiSeq instrument was used to sequence the TCRbeta libraries. As for the original processing: After out-of-frame sequences were removed, 2,204,828 distinct TCRbeta sequences remained, averaging about 66,813 per individual. Two values were used to score each individual: the count of roughly 180 previously reported CMV-associated TCRbeta sequences and the total count of productive distinct TCRbeta sequences. A beta-binomial model was reimplemented in Python, and scikit-learn random forests with default parameters were trained on data from the US cohort. Classifier performance on the Belgian cohort was summarized as median AUC with percentile confidence intervals calculated over 10,000 bootstrap iterations. In TCRdb, the immuneACCESS table is reduced to in-frame sequences with V and J assigned. These tables do not hold every clone; where another copy was compared, an unresolved V gene accounts for under half, and the others remain unexplained. V and J calls and clone size follow that table, whereas D and trimming were derived from the DNA. Present in this sample are under 55,000 clones, approximately 82% of which were seen just once. The ten largest clones represent roughly 2% of the sample.

Germline trimming: 10 bases from V, 7 bases from J; junction bases outside gene matches: 9. From a lookup of the germline V gene (reference sequence), CDR1 and CDR2 are PRHDT and FYEKMQ. The CDR3 sequence holds 13 residues, the cysteine and phenylalanine included. Here the CDR3 DNA is all that survives: 39 bases in frame from base 1. The sequenced sample was memory CD4+ T cells from blood. The sequence joins TRBV13 to TRBJ2-2, with 7 bases in between that match TRBD1. This receptor was taken from an adult in good health and CMV-seropositive. The CDR3 corresponds to CATRTGSIGELFF. The DNA reads TGTGCCACCAGGACAGGCAGCATCGGGGAGCTGTTTTTT.